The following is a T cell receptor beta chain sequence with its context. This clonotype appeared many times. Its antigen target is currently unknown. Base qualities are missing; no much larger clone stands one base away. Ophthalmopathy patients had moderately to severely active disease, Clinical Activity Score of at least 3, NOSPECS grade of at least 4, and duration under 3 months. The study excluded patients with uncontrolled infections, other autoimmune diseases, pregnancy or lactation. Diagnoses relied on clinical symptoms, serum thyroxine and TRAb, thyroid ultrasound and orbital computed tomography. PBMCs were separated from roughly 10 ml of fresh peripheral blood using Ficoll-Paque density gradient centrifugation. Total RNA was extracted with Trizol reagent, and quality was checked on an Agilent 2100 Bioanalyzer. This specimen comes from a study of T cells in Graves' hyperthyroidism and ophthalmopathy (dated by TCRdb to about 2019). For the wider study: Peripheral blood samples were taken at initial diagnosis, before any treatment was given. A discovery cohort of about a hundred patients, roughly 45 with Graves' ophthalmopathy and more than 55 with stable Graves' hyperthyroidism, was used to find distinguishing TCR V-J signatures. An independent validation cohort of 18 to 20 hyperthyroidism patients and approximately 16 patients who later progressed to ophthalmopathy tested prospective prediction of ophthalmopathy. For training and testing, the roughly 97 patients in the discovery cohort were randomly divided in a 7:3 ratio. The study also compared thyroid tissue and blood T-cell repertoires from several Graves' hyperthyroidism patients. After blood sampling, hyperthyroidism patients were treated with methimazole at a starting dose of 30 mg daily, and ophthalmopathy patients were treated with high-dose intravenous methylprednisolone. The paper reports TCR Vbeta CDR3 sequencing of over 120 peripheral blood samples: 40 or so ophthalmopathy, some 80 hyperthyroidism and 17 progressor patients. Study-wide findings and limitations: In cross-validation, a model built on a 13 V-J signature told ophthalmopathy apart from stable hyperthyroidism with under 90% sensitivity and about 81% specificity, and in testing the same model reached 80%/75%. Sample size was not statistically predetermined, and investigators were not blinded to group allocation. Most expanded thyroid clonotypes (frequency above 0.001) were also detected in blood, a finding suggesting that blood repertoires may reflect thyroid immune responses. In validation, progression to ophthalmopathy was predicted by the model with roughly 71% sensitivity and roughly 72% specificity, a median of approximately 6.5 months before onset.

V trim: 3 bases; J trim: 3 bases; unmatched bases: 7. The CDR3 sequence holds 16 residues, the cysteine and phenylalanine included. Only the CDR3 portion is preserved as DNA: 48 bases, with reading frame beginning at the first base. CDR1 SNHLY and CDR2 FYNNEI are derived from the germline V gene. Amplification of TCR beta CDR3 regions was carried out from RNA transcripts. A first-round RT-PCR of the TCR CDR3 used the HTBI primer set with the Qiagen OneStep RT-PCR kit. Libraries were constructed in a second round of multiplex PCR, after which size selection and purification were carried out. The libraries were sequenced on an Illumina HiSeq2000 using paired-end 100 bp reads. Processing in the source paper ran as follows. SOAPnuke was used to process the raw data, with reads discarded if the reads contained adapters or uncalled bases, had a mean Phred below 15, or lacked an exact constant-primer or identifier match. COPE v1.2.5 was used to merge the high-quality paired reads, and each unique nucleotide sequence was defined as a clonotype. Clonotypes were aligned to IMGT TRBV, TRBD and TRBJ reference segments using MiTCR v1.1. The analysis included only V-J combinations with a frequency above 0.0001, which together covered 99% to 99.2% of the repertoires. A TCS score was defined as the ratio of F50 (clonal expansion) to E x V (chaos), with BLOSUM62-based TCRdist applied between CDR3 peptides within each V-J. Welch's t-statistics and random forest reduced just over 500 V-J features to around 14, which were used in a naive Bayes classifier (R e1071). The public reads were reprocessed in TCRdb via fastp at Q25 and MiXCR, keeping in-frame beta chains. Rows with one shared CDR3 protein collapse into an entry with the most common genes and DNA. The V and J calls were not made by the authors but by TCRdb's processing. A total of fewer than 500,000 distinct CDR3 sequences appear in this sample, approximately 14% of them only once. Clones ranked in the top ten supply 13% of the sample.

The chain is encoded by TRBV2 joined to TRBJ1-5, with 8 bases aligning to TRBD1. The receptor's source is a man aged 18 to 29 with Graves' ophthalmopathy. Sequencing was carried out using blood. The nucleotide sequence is TGTGCCAGCAGTGACTTGGACAGGGTCTACAATCAGCCCCAGCATTTT. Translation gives CASSDLDRVYNQPQHF.